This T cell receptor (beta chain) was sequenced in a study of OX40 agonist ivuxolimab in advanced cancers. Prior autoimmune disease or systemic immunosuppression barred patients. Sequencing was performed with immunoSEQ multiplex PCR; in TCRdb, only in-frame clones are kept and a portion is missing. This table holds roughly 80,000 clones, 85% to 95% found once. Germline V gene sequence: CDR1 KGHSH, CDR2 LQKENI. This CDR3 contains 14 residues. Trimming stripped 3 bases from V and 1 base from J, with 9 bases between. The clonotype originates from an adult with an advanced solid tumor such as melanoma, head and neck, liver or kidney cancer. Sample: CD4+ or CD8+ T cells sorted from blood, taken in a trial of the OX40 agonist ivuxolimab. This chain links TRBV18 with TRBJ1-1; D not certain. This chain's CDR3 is CASSPLSTNTEAFF. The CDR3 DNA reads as TGTGCCAGCTCACCGTTAAGTACGAACACTGAAGCTTTCTTT.